The subject of this entry is one T cell receptor (beta chain). Sequencing was performed with immunoSEQ multiplex PCR; in TCRdb, only in-frame clones are kept and a portion is missing. This sample has some 160,000 clones, with 85% to 90% found just once. The sample is drawn from a study of T cell responses to AZD1222 COVID-19 vaccine. Trimming shortened V by 4 bases and J by 4 bases, and 15 bases separated the two germline ends. Germline V gene sequence: CDR1 SQVTM, CDR2 ANQGSEA. There are 14 residues in the CDR3. The origin of this receptor is an adult in good health. Here the sequenced sample was peripheral blood, taken on day 0 of AZD1222 vaccination. The V gene is TRBV29-1, the J gene TRBJ2-3; no definite D call. Here the CDR3 DNA reads TGCAGCGTTGTGTTCCCCTCCTCGGCAGATACGCAGTATTTT. This gives the protein CSVVFPSSADTQYF.